One T cell receptor (beta chain) is described in this entry. The antigen is unknown. This record belongs to a study of radiation and T cells in renal cell carcinoma. Background on the study: Nephrectomy followed 15 Gy stereotactic body radiation by 4 weeks.

V lost 2 bases, J lost 6 bases, and 14 bases lay in between. The CDR3 is 15 amino acids. Germline-derived CDR1 and CDR2 are SGDLS and YYNGEE. Overall study results and limits: From baseline, blood top tumor clonotypes peaked at 2 weeks post-radiation.

The time point denotes: baseline pretreatment blood. Specified treatment: 15 Gy SBRT to primary tumor, nephrectomy 4 weeks later. After SBRT, blood was collected at 2 and 4 weeks, plus baseline. Clear cell pathology was present in this patient's renal cell carcinoma. Sequenced by immunoSEQ multiplex PCR; TCRdb stores in-frame clones only, minus some. The sample carries 110,000 to 150,000 clones, roughly 88% recorded once. Material: blood, obtained from a patient whose treatment included radiotherapy and nephrectomy. The chain uses TRBV9 and TRBJ2-2; D gene uncertain. The sequence was obtained from a woman between 45 and 65 years old with renal cell carcinoma. The CDR3, as DNA: TGTGCCAGCAGCGTTTCTGGGGTAGACCCCGGGGAGCTGTTTTTT. This codes for CASSVSGVDPGELFF.